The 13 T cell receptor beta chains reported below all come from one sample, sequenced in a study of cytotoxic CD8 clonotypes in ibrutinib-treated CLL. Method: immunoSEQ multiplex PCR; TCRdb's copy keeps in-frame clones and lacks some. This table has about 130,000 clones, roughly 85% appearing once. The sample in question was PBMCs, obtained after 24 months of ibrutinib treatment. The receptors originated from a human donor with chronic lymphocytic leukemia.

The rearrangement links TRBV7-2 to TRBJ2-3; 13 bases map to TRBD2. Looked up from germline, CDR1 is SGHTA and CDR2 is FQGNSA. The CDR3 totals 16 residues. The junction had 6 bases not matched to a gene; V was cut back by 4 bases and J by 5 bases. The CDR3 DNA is TGTGCCAGCAGCTATACTAGCGGGGGGGCCATAGATACGCAGTATTTT. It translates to CASSYTSGGAIDTQYF.

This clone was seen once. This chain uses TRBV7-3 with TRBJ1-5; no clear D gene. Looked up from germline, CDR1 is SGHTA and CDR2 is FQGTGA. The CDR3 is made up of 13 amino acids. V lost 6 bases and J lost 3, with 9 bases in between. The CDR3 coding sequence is TGTGCCAGCAGAAGGGAGCCCAATCAGCCCCAGCATTTT. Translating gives CASRREPNQPQHF.

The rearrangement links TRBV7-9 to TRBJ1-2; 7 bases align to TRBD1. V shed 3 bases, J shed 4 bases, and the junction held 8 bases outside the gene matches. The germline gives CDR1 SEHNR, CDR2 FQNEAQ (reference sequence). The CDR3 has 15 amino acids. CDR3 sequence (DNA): TGTGCCAGCAGCTTCGGACAGGCCGGCAGCTATGGCTACACCTTC. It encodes CASSFGQAGSYGYTF. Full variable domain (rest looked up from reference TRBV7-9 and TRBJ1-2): DTGVSQNPRHKITKRGQNVTFRCDPISEHNRLYWYRQTLGQGPEFLTYFQNEAQLEKSRLLSDRFSAERPKGSFSTLEIQRTEQGDSAMYLCASSFGQAGSYGYTFGSGTRLTVV.

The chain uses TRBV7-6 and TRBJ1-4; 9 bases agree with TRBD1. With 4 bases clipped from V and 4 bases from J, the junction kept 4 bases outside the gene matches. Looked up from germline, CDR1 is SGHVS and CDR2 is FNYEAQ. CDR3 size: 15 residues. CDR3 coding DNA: TGTGCCAGCAGCTCACAGGGGGCCGGTAATGAAAAACTGTTTTTT. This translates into CASSSQGAGNEKLFF.

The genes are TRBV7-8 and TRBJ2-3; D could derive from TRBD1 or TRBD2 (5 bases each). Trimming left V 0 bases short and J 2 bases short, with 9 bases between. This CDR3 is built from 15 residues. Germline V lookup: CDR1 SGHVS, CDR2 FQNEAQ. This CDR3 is CASSLAVGDTDTQYF. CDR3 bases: TGTGCCAGCAGCTTAGCGGTGGGGGACACAGATACGCAGTATTTT.

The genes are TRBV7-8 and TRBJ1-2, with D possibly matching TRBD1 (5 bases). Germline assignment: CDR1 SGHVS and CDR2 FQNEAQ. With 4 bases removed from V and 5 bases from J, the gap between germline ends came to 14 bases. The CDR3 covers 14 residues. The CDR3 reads CASSSRETEYGYTF. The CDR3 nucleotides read TGTGCCAGCAGCTCAAGAGAGACAGAATATGGCTACACCTTC.

The CDR3 nucleotides read TGTGCCAGCAGCGTAGCTACGGCGGGGCACCAAGAGACCCAGTACTTC. Encoded protein: CASSVATAGHQETQYF. The genes are TRBV9 and TRBJ2-5, with D possibly matching TRBD2 (6 bases). Germline loops: CDR1 SGDLS, CDR2 YYNGEE. Trimming shortened V by 0 bases and J by 0 bases, and 12 bases separated the two germline ends. The length of the CDR3 is 16 residues.

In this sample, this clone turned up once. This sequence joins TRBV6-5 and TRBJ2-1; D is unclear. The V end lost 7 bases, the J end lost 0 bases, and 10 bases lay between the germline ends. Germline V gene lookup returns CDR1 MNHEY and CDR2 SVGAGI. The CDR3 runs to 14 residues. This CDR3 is CASKAESSYNEQFF. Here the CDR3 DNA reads TGTGCCAGCAAAGCTGAAAGCTCCTACAATGAGCAGTTCTTC.

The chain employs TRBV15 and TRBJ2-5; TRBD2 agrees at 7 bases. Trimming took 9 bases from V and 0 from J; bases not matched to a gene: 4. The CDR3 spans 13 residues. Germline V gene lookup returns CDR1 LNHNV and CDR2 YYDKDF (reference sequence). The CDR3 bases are TGTGCCACAAACGGGGGGTACCAAGAGACCCAGTACTTC. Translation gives CATNGGYQETQYF.

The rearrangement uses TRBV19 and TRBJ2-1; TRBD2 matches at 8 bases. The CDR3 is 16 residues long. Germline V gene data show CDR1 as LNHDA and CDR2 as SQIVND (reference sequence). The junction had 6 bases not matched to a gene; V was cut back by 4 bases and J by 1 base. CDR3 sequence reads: CASSTSAGGSYNEQFF. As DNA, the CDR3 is TGTGCCAGTAGTACCTCCGCGGGGGGTTCCTACAATGAGCAGTTCTTC.

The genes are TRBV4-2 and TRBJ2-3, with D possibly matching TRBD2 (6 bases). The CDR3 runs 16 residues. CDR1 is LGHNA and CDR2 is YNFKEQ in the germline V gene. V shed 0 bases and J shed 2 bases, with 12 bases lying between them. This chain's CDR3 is CASSQEGRGFTDTQYF. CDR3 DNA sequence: TGTGCCAGCAGCCAAGAAGGGCGGGGCTTCACAGATACGCAGTATTTT.

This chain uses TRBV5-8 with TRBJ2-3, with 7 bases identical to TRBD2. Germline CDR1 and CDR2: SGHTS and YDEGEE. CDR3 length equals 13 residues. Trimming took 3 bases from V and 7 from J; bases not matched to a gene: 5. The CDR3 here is CASSSSGGNTQYF. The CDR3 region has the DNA TGTGCCAGCAGCTCTAGCGGCGGGAATACGCAGTATTTT.

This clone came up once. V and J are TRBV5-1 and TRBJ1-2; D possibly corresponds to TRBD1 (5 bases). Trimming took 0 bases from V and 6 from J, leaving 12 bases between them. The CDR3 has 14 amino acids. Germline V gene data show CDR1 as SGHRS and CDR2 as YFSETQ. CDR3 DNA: TGCGCCAGCAGCTTGGGTGGGGACCTTAATGGCTACACCTTC. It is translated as CASSLGGDLNGYTF.